Described below is a single T cell receptor beta chain sequence and its context. Its target is unknown. This CDR3 is built from 14 residues. Germline-derived CDR1 and CDR2 are MNHEY and SVGAGI. The ends lost 7 bases at V and 5 bases at J; junction bases unmatched: 8. Produced via immunoSEQ multiplex PCR; TCRdb's table is partial and in-frame only. Altogether tens of thousands of clones are present, around four fifths being singletons, with the ten largest covering about 20%. These data are taken from a study of OX40 agonist ivuxolimab in advanced cancers. Peripheral blood came from all dose cohorts at three timepoints. Findings of the study overall: Relative to CD4+ cells, CD8+ T cells on average had more expanded clones.

This clonotype was sampled from an adult with an advanced solid tumor such as melanoma, head and neck, liver or kidney cancer. The source material was CD4+ or CD8+ T cells sorted from blood, sampled in a trial of the OX40 agonist ivuxolimab. The V gene is TRBV6-5, the J gene TRBJ2-5; 9 bases are a match to TRBD1. CDR3 sequence (DNA): TGTGCCAGCAACTTCAGACAGGGGGGGGAGACCCAGTACTTC. Translation: CASNFRQGGETQYF.